These 20 T cell receptor beta chains share one sample of origin, sequenced in a study of neoadjuvant anti-PD-1 for oral cavity cancer. Profiled with immunoSEQ multiplex PCR; TCRdb holds only in-frame clones, not every one. The table shows 6,000 to 7,500 clones, with around 74% occurring only once. Sequenced here: PBMCs, sampled before nivolumab (anti-PD-1) treatment. The receptors originated from a person aged 35-79 years with oral cavity squamous cell carcinoma.

This chain joins TRBV7-9 and TRBJ2-3, with 7 bases that match TRBD2. Losses at the gene ends were 2 bases for V and 0 bases for J; bases not matched to a gene: 5. The V gene's germline CDR1 is SEHNR and CDR2 FQNEAQ (reference sequence). This CDR3 has 16 residues. CDR3 coding DNA: TGTGCCAGCAGCTTAACGGGGGGTAGAAGCACAGATACGCAGTATTTT. It yields the protein CASSLTGGRSTDTQYF. The entire variable domain, with the rest obtained from reference TRBV7-9 and TRBJ2-3, is as follows: DTGVSQNPRHKITKRGQNVTFRCDPISEHNRLYWYRQTLGQGPEFLTYFQNEAQLEKSRLLSDRFSAERPKGSFSTLEIQRTEQGDSAMYLCASSLTGGRSTDTQYFGPGTRLTVL.

The chain combines TRBV10-3 with TRBJ2-5; 10 bases are a match to TRBD1. Germline V gene sequence: CDR1 ENHRY, CDR2 SYGVKD. V lost 8 bases to trimming and J lost 5 bases; unmatched junction nucleotides: 8. The CDR3 runs to 14 residues. The CDR3 DNA follows: TGTGCCATCTCGCTCGCGGGACAGGGGGAGACCCAGTACTTC. This translates into CAISLAGQGETQYF.

The chain's CDR3 is CASSADKHTEAFF. Here the CDR3 DNA reads TGTGCCAGCAGCGCCGACAAGCACACTGAAGCTTTCTTT. The V and J genes are TRBV9 and TRBJ1-1; unclear D gene. Germline assignment: CDR1 SGDLS and CDR2 YYNGEE. V was cut by 3 bases and J by 3 bases, with 9 bases left in between. The CDR3 consists of 13 residues.

Only a few counts were recorded for this clone. The chain uses TRBV15 and TRBJ2-7, with TRBD2 matching 10 bases. Germline-derived CDR1 and CDR2 are LNHNV and YYDKDF (reference sequence). With V trimmed by 0 bases and J by 2 bases, 4 bases remained unmatched. The CDR3 length is 16 residues. In nucleotides, the CDR3 is TGTGCCACCAGCAGAGAACGGACTAGCGGAGCCTACGAGCAGTACTTC. Amino acids: CATSRERTSGAYEQYF.

The chain combines TRBV4-3 with TRBJ1-6; maybe TRBD1 (5 bases). Germline V gene data show CDR1 as LGHNA and CDR2 as YSLEER. There are 16 residues in the CDR3. V was pared by 4 bases and J by 8 bases, with 18 bases between. The CDR3 region has the DNA TGCGCCAGCAGCCGGGGACCGGCCGGGGAATATTCACCCCTCCACTTT. It specifies CASSRGPAGEYSPLHF.

The chain has TRBV9 and TRBJ2-5, with TRBD2 identical over 10 bases. CDR3 length: 15 residues. From germline, CDR1 is SGDLS and CDR2 YYNGEE. Trimming took 4 bases from V and 5 from J; bases not matched to a gene: 8. The CDR3, as DNA: TGTGCCAGCAGCCCCCAAGCGGGGGGGCCCGAGACCCAGTACTTC. It translates to CASSPQAGGPETQYF. Combining the CDR3 with reference TRBV9 and TRBJ2-5 gives the whole variable domain DSGVTQTPKHLITATGQRVTLRCSPRSGDLSVYWYQQSLDQGLQFLIQYYNGEERAKGNILERFSAQQFPDLHSELNLSSLELGDSALYFCASSPQAGGPETQYFGPGTRLLVL.

This clone has only a few counts. The rearrangement links TRBV7-2 to TRBJ1-6; D is unresolved. The CDR3 sequence is 14 residues long. Trimming left V 5 bases short and J 10 bases short, with 15 bases between. Germline V gene sequence: CDR1 SGHTA, CDR2 FQGNSA. CDR3 sequence reads: CASSPSQIKSPLHF. The DNA for the CDR3 is TGTGCCAGCAGCCCGTCCCAGATTAAGTCACCCCTCCACTTT.

The V gene is TRBV7-2, the J gene TRBJ1-6; maybe TRBD1 (5 bases). This CDR3 spans 16 amino acids. The V and J ends lost 6 bases and 0 bases respectively, with 12 bases between them. Germline V lookup: CDR1 SGHTA, CDR2 FQGNSA. Here the CDR3 reads CASRTEGSSYNSPLHF. The CDR3 bases are TGTGCCAGCAGGACCGAGGGGAGCTCCTATAATTCACCCCTCCACTTT.

This chain uses TRBV6-5 with TRBJ2-3, with 8 bases that match TRBD2. The CDR3 runs 14 residues. Germline values: CDR1 MNHEY, CDR2 SVGAGI. The trim removed 2 bases at V and 2 bases at J, leaving 0 bases unmatched. The CDR3 here is CASSYGLATDTQYF. The CDR3 DNA follows: TGTGCCAGCAGTTACGGACTAGCCACAGATACGCAGTATTTT.

This sequence joins TRBV9 and TRBJ1-1; 7 bases align to TRBD1. The CDR3 runs to 14 residues. J lost 6 bases, V lost 0 bases, and 5 bases had no gene match. Germline lookup yields CDR1 SGDLS and CDR2 YYNGEE. CDR3 DNA sequence: TGTGCCAGCAGCGTAGTCAGGGGGTTCGCTGAAGCTTTCTTT. This translates into CASSVVRGFAEAFF.

This chain connects TRBV7-2 to TRBJ1-2, with D possibly TRBD1 on 5 matching bases. This CDR3 has 15 residues. Trimming removed 2 bases at V and 3 bases at J, with 13 bases between. Germline V lookup: CDR1 SGHTA, CDR2 FQGNSA. CDR3 in DNA: TGTGCCAGCAGCTTAACAGGCCCGCTGGACTATGGCTACACCTTC. Its protein product is CASSLTGPLDYGYTF.

The chain carries TRBV11-2 and TRBJ2-4; D is uncertain. Between the trimmed V and J ends, which lost 0 bases and 0 bases, there was a span of 18 bases. Per the germline V gene, CDR1 is SGHAT and CDR2 is FQNNGV. This CDR3 is built from 19 residues. The CDR3 bases are TGTGCCAGCAGCTTAGATCTTATTATTGGCCGTAGAGCCAAAAACATTCAGTACTTC. It translates to CASSLDLIIGRRAKNIQYF. Full variable domain (rest looked up from reference TRBV11-2 and TRBJ2-4): EAGVAQSPRYKIIEKRQSVAFWCNPISGHATLYWYQQILGQGPKLLIQFQNNGVVDDSQLPKDRFSAERLKGVDSTLKIQPAKLEDSAVYLCASSLDLIIGRRAKNIQYFGAGTRLSVL.

The chain carries TRBV4-3 and TRBJ2-7, with TRBD1 matching over 9 bases. V was pared by 1 base and J by 1 base, with 5 bases of the junction left unmatched. From germline, CDR1 is LGHNA and CDR2 YSLEER. CDR3 length: 16 amino acids. In DNA form, the CDR3 reads TGCGCCAGCAGCCAAGGTAGTGGGACAGGGTCCTACGAGCAGTACTTC. Its protein product is CASSQGSGTGSYEQYF.

V is TRBV6-5 and J is TRBJ1-4; tentatively, D is TRBD1 (6 bases). Trimming pared 10 bases from V and 0 bases from J, leaving 12 bases between. Germline loops: CDR1 MNHEY, CDR2 SVGAGI. CDR3 length: 14 amino acids. The CDR3 nucleotides read TGTGCCACCGGGGGGCCTGCAACTAATGAAAAACTGTTTTTT. Encoded protein: CATGGPATNEKLFF.

This clone is medium-sized in the sample. This sequence joins TRBV14 and TRBJ1-6; D is uncertain. Looked up from germline, CDR1 is SGHDN and CDR2 is FVKESK. Trimming took 7 bases from V and 9 from J, leaving 7 bases between them. The CDR3 consists of 11 residues. CDR3 nucleotides: TGTGCCAGCAACCGGAGTTCACCCCTCCACTTT. Its translation: CASNRSSPLHF.

The V and J genes are TRBV2 and TRBJ2-5; TRBD2 agrees at 7 bases. The CDR3 loop spans 16 amino acids. V gave up 5 bases and J gave up 2 bases; unmatched junction bases: 11. The germline CDR1 and CDR2 sequences are SNHLY and FYNNEI. CDR3 loop: CASSILARGEQETQYF. The CDR3 coding sequence is TGTGCCAGCAGTATACTAGCCCGGGGGGAGCAAGAGACCCAGTACTTC.

This sequence joins TRBV7-2 and TRBJ1-6; no clear D. Trimming left V 5 bases short and J 7 bases short, with 12 bases between. CDR1 is SGHTA, CDR2 FQGNSA, per germline. The CDR3 totals 14 residues. The CDR3 DNA is TGTGCCAGCAGCCCGGCCTTTAGGAATTCACCCCTCCACTTT. The encoded protein is CASSPAFRNSPLHF.

The chain combines TRBV14 with TRBJ2-1; D may be TRBD2 (5 bases). This CDR3 has 15 residues. The germline V gene has CDR1 SGHDN and CDR2 FVKESK. With 2 bases removed from V and 3 bases from J, the gap between germline ends came to 11 bases. The CDR3 is CASSQTGRLYNEQFF. In DNA, the CDR3 is TGTGCCAGCAGCCAAACGGGGAGACTCTACAATGAGCAGTTCTTC.

V and J are TRBV5-1 and TRBJ1-3, with D unresolved. CDR3 length: 16 residues. Trimming took 1 base from V and 0 from J, leaving 11 bases between them. CDR1 and CDR2 (germline): SGHRS, YFSETQ. This CDR3 reads CASSLMEVRSGNTIYF. The CDR3 DNA follows: TGCGCCAGCAGCTTGATGGAGGTACGCTCTGGAAACACCATATATTTT. The full variable domain, its missing parts supplied by reference TRBV5-1 and TRBJ1-3, is KAGVTQTPRYLIKTRGQQVTLSCSPISGHRSVSWYQQTPGQGLQFLFEYFSETQRNKGNFPGRFSGRQFSNSRSEMNVSTLELGDSALYLCASSLMEVRSGNTIYFGEGSWLTVV.

Comment on this clone: A junction end diverges from the germline sequence, so it may reflect a read error. The rearrangement joins TRBV5-5 to TRBJ1-1, with 9 bases identical to TRBD1. In germline, CDR1 is SGHKS, CDR2 YYEKEE (reference sequence). The CDR3 is made up of 16 amino acids. The CDR3 sequence: CASSWRSGTGNSEAFF. The CDR3 DNA sequence: TGTGCCAGCAGCTGGAGATCCGGGACAGGGAACTCTGAAGCTTTCTTT.